This T cell receptor (beta chain) derives from a study of cytomegalovirus exposure and HLA in healthy donors. Concerning this clone: Its specificity is not known.

The donors gave bone marrow, and they were healthy. Vbeta (60) and Jbeta (13) primers were used in the PCR. Clones were sequenced by immunoSEQ multiplex PCR, and TCRdb holds only the in-frame ones, with some missing. The table has around 190,000 clones, less than 85% seen once. Study-wide results and limits: The Asian-associated ancestry cluster reportedly had fewer N-insertions than the roughly 670-donor mean in a later analysis. A later analysis linked a missense DCLRE1C variant to TCR beta V- and J-gene trimming.

Input material: PBMCs. This TCR was recovered from a man younger than 40 in good health and CMV-seropositive.

This chain's CDR3 is CASSHGGVPSYEQYF. As DNA, the CDR3 is TGCGCCAGCAGCCATGGCGGGGTTCCCTCCTACGAGCAGTACTTC. J is TRBJ2-7 and V is TRBV4-3; a weak D match, TRBD2 (6 bases). The V gene's germline CDR1 is LGHNA and CDR2 YSLEER. V was trimmed by 3 bases and J by 0 bases, leaving 12 bases between them. The CDR3 consists of 15 residues.